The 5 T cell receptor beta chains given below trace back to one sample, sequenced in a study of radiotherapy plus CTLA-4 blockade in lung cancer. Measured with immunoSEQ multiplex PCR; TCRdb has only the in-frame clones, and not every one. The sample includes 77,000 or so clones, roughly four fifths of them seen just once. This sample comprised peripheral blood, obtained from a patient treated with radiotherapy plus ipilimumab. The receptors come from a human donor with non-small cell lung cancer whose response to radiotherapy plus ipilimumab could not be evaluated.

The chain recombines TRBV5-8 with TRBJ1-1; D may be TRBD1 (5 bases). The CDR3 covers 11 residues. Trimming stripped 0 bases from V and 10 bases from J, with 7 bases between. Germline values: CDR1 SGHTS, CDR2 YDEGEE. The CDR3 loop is CASSLGRGAFF. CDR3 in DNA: TGTGCCAGCAGCTTGGGTAGGGGAGCTTTCTTT.

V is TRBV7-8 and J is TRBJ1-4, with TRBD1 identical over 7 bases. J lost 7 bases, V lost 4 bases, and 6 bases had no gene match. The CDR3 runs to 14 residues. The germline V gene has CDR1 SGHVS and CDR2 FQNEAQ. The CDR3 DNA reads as TGTGCCAGCAGCTCCGGACAGGACGGTGAAAAACTGTTTTTT. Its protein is CASSSGQDGEKLFF.

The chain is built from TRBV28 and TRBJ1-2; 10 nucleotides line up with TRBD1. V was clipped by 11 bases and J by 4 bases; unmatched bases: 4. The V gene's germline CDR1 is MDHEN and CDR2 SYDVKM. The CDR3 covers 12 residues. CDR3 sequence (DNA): TGTGCCTCGACAGGGGGCACCTATGGCTACACCTTC. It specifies CASTGGTYGYTF.

CDR3 amino acids: CASSLGSSYEQYF. CDR3 coding DNA: TGTGCCAGCAGCTTGGGCAGTTCCTACGAGCAGTACTTC. The rearrangement uses TRBV5-6 and TRBJ2-7; D is unresolved. Germline loops: CDR1 SGHDT, CDR2 YYEEEE. The CDR3 spans 13 residues. Trimming pared 0 bases from V and 1 base from J, leaving 5 bases between. Using reference TRBV5-6 and TRBJ2-7 for the parts outside the CDR3, the full variable domain is DAGVTQSPTHLIKTRGQQVTLRCSPKSGHDTVSWYQQALGQGPQFIFQYYEEEERQRGNFPDRFSGHQFPNYSSELNVNALLLGDSALYLCASSLGSSYEQYFGPGTRLTVT.

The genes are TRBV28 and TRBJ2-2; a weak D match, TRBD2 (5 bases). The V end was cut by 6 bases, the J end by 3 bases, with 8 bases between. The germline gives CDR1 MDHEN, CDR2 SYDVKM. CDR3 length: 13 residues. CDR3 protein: CASRDSYTGELFF. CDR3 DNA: TGTGCCAGCAGGGACTCCTACACCGGGGAGCTGTTTTTT.